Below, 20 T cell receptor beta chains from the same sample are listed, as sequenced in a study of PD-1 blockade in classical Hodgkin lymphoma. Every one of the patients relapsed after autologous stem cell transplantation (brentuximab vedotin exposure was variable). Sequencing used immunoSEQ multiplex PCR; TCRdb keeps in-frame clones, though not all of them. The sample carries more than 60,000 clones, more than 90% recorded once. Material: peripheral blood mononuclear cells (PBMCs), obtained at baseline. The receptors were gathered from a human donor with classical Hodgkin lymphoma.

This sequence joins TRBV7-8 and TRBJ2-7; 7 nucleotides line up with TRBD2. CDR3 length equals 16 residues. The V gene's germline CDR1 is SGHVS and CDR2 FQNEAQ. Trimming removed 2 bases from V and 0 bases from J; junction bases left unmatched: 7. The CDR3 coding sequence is TGTGCCAGCAGCTTAAACCGGGGGGATCACTCCTACGAGCAGTACTTC. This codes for CASSLNRGDHSYEQYF.

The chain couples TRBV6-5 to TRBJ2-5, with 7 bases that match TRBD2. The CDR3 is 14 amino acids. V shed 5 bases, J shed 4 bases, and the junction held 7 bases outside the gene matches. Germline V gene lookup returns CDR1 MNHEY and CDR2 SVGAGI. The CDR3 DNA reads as TGTGCCAGCAGTAACCGGGACTACGGAGAGACCCAGTACTTC. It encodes CASSNRDYGETQYF.

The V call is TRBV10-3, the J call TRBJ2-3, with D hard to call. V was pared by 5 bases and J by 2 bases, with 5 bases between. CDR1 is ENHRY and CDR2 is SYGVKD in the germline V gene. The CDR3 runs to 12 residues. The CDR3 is CAISTNTDTQYF. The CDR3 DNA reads TGTGCCATCAGTACCAACACAGATACGCAGTATTTT.

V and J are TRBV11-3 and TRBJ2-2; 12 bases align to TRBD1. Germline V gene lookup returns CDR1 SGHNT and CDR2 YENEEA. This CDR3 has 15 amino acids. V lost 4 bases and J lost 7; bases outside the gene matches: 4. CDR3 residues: CASSSGQGAGGELFF. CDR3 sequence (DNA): TGTGCCAGCAGCTCGGGACAGGGGGCTGGCGGGGAGCTGTTTTTT.

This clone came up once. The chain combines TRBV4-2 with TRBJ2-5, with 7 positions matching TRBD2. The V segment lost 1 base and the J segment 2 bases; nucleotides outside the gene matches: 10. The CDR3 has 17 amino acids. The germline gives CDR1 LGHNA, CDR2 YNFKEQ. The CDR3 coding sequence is TGTGCCAGCAGCCAAGTCCTTGCTGCGGGGGAGCAAGAGACCCAGTACTTC. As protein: CASSQVLAAGEQETQYF.

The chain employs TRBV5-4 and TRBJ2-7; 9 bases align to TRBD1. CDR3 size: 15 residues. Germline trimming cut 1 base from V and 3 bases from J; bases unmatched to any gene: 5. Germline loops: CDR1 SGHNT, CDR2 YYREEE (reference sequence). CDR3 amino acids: CASSLQGQGNYEQYF. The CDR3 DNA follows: TGTGCCAGCAGCTTGCAGGGACAGGGTAACTACGAGCAGTACTTC.

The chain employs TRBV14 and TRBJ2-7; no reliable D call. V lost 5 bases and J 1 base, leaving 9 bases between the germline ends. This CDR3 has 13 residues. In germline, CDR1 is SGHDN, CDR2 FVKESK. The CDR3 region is CASSLDGSYEQYF. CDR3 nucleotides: TGTGCCAGCAGCTTGGACGGATCCTACGAGCAGTACTTC.

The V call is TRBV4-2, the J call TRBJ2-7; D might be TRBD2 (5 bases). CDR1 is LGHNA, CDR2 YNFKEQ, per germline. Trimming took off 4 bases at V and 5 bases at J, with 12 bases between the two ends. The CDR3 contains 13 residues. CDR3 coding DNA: TGTGCCAGCAGCCGATATAGCGCCGACGAGCAGTACTTC. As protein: CASSRYSADEQYF.

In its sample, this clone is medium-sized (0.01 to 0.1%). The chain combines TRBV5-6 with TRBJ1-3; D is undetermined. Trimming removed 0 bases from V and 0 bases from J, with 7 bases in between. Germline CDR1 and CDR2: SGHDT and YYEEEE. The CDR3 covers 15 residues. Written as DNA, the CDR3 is TGTGCCAGCAGCTTGGGTTCCGGCTCTGGAAACACCATATATTTT. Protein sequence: CASSLGSGSGNTIYF. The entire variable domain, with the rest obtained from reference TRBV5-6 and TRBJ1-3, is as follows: DAGVTQSPTHLIKTRGQQVTLRCSPKSGHDTVSWYQQALGQGPQFIFQYYEEEERQRGNFPDRFSGHQFPNYSSELNVNALLLGDSALYLCASSLGSGSGNTIYFGEGSWLTVV.

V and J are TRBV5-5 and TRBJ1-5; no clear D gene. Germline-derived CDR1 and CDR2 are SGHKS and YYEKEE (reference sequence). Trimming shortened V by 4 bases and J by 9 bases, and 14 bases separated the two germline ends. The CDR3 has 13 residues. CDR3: CASSPRSGGPQHF. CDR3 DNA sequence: TGTGCCAGCAGCCCAAGGTCCGGTGGGCCCCAGCATTTT.

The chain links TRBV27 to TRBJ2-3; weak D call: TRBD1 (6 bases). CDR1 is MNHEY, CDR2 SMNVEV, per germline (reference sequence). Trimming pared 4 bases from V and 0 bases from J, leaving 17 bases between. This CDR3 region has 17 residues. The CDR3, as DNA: TGTGCCAGCAGTTGGGCCCCGAAGGGGGTTAGCACAGATACGCAGTATTTT. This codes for CASSWAPKGVSTDTQYF.

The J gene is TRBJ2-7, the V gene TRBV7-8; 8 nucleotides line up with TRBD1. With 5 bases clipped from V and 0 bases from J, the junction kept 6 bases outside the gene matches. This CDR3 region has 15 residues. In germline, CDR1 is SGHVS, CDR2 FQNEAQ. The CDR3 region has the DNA TGTGCCAGCAGCCGAGACAGGGGAAACTCCTACGAGCAGTACTTC. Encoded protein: CASSRDRGNSYEQYF.

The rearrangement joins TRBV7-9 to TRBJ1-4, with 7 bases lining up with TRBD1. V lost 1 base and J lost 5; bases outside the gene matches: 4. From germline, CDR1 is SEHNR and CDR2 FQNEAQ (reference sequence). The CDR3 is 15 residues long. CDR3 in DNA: TGTGCCAGCAGCTTAGGTGACAGGGTAAATGAAAAACTGTTTTTT. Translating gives CASSLGDRVNEKLFF. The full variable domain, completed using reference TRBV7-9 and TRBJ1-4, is DTGVSQNPRHKITKRGQNVTFRCDPISEHNRLYWYRQTLGQGPEFLTYFQNEAQLEKSRLLSDRFSAERPKGSFSTLEIQRTEQGDSAMYLCASSLGDRVNEKLFFGSGTQLSVL.

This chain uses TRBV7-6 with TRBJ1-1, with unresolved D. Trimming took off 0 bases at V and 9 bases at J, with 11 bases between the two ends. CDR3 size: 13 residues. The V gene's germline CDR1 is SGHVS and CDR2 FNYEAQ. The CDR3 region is CASSLAGSAKAFF. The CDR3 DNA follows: TGTGCCAGCAGCTTAGCTGGTTCTGCAAAAGCTTTCTTT.

The CDR3 region has the DNA TGTGCCAGCAGTTTCGGTAGGTCCACTGAAGCTTTCTTT. Residues: CASSFGRSTEAFF. The chain combines TRBV28 with TRBJ1-1; D is undetermined. Trimming removed 3 bases at V and 4 bases at J, with 9 bases between. The germline CDR1 and CDR2 sequences are MDHEN and SYDVKM. The length of the CDR3 is 13 residues.

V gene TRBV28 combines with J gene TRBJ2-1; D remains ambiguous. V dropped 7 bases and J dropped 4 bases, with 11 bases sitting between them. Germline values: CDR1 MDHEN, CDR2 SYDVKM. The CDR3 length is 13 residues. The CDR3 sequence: CASILGPYNEQFF. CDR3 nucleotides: TGTGCCAGCATTCTCGGACCGTACAATGAGCAGTTCTTC. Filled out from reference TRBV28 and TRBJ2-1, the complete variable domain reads DVKVTQSSRYLVKRTGEKVFLECVQDMDHENMFWYRQDPGLGLRLIYFSYDVKMKEKGDIPEGYSVSREKKERFSLILESASTNQTSMYLCASILGPYNEQFFGPGTRLTVL.

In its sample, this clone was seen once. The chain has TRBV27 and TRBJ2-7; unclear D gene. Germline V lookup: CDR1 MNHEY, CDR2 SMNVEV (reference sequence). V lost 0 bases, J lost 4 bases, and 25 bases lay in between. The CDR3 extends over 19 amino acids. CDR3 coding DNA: TGTGCCAGCAGTTTATCGCGGCCCTCGGGCAGGTCCATTGGGTACGAGCAGTACTTC. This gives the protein CASSLSRPSGRSIGYEQYF.

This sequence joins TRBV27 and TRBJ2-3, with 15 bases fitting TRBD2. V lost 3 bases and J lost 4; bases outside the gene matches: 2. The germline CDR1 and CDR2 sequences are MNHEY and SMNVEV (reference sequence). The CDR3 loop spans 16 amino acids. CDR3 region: CASSFGLAGGPDTQYF. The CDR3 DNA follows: TGTGCCAGCAGTTTCGGACTAGCGGGAGGGCCAGATACGCAGTATTTT.

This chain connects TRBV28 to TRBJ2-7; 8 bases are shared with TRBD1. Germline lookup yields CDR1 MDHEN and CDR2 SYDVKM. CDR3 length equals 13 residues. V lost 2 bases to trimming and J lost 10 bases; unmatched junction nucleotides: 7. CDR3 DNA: TGTGCCAGCAGTTTAATGGGACAGGATCCCCAGTACTTC. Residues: CASSLMGQDPQYF.

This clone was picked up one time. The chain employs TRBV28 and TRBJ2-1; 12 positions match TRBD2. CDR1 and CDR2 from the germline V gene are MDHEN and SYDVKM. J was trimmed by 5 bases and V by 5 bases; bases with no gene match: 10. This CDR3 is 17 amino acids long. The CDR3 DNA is TGTGCCAGCAGTCGTCCCCTACTAGCGGGAGGAAACAATGAGCAGTTCTTC. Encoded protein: CASSRPLLAGGNNEQFF.